A selection of T cell receptor beta chains follows, all from one sample in a study of T cell repertoires in cytomegalovirus infection. Each CDR3 protein is one row after TCRdb ran MiXCR on the reads. The sample records about 240,000 distinct CDR3 sequences, roughly an eighth being singletons. The source material was PBMCs. The source of these receptors is a human donor in good health (CMV status not recorded). Some clones in this sample may be carry-over from other donors' samples. Each CDR3 is given with its conserved first and last residue. The order of the fields is D gene, clone size, J gene, V gene, CDR3 DNA, CDR3 protein. A D gene is named only where the DNA matches it firmly. Clone size is shown for a subset of rows, as once, few, many or a class of expanded clone.

d_call: NA; clone_size: few; j_call: TRBJ2-2; v_call: TRBV3-1; cdr3_nt: TGTGCCAGCAGCCAAGGAGACTCTCGGAACACCGGGGAGCTGTTTTTT; cdr3_aa: CASSQGDSRNTGELFF
d_call: TRBD1; clone_size: NA; j_call: TRBJ1-1; v_call: TRBV30; cdr3_nt: TGTGCCTGGGACCGGGACAGGGGGACTGAAGCTTTCTTT; cdr3_aa: CAWDRDRGTEAFF
d_call: NA; clone_size: NA; j_call: TRBJ2-2; v_call: TRBV7-9; cdr3_nt: TGTGCCAGCAGCTGGGAAACCGGGGAGCTGTTTTTT; cdr3_aa: CASSWETGELFF
d_call: TRBD1; clone_size: few; j_call: TRBJ1-6; v_call: TRBV6-5; cdr3_nt: TGTGCCAGCAGCTTGCAGGGGGCCAATTCACCCCTCCACTTT; cdr3_aa: CASSLQGANSPLHF
d_call: NA; clone_size: many; j_call: TRBJ2-5; v_call: TRBV28; cdr3_nt: TGTGCCAGCAGTTTGGGAATTCAAGAGACCCAGTACTTC; cdr3_aa: CASSLGIQETQYF
d_call: NA; clone_size: many; j_call: TRBJ2-3; v_call: TRBV7-9; cdr3_nt: TGTGCCAGCAGCTTAGCCCAGGGGCTGCAGTATTTT; cdr3_aa: CASSLAQGLQYF
d_call: TRBD1; clone_size: NA; j_call: TRBJ2-7; v_call: TRBV29-1; cdr3_nt: TGCAGCGTTGACGGGACAGGAATCTACGAGCAGTACTTC; cdr3_aa: CSVDGTGIYEQYF
d_call: NA; clone_size: many; j_call: TRBJ2-7; v_call: TRBV2; cdr3_nt: TGTGCCAGCAGTGAGGACACCGCCTCCTACGAGCAGTACTTC; cdr3_aa: CASSEDTASYEQYF
d_call: NA; clone_size: many; j_call: TRBJ2-1; v_call: TRBV7-2; cdr3_nt: TGTGCCAGCAGCTTAAAGGGGAGGAACAATGAGCAGTTCTTC; cdr3_aa: CASSLKGRNNEQFF
d_call: NA; clone_size: many; j_call: TRBJ2-6; v_call: TRBV6-6; cdr3_nt: TGTGCCAGCGGAGATCCCGGGGCCAACGTCCTGACTTTC; cdr3_aa: CASGDPGANVLTF